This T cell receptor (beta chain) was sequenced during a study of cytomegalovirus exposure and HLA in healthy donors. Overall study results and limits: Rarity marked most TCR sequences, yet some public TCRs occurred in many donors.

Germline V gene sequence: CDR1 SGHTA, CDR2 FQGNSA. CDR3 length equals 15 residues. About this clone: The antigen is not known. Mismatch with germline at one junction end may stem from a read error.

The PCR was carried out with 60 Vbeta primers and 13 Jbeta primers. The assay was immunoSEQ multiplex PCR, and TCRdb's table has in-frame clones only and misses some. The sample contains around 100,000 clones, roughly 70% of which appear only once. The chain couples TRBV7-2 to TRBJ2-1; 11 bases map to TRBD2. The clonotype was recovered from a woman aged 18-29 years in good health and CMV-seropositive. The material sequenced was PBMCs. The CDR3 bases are TGTGCCAGCAGTTTAGCGGGAGGGCCCCTAAATGAGCAGTTCTTC. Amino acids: CASSLAGGPLNEQFF.